These 13 T cell receptor beta chains share one sample of origin, sequenced in a study of OX40 agonist ivuxolimab in advanced cancers. The table came from immunoSEQ multiplex PCR; TCRdb's copy has only in-frame clones and leaves some out. The sample has some 100,000 clones; 80% to 85% are singletons. Source: CD4+ or CD8+ T cells sorted from blood, taken in a trial of the OX40 agonist ivuxolimab. These receptors came from an adult with an advanced solid tumor such as melanoma, head and neck, liver or kidney cancer.

The rearrangement uses TRBV19 and TRBJ1-6; 9 bases align to TRBD1. The CDR3 totals 15 residues. Germline CDR1 and CDR2: LNHDA and SQIVND (reference sequence). Trimming took 6 bases from V and 6 from J; bases not matched to a gene: 6. CDR3 DNA: TGTGCCAGTAGCGACCGGGACAGGGCTAATTCACCCCTCCACTTT. Translating it yields CASSDRDRANSPLHF.

To note about this clone: Additional DNA sequences in this sample encode the identical CDR3. V gene TRBV18 combines with J gene TRBJ2-3, with no clear D. There are 12 residues in the CDR3. V shed 2 bases and J shed 0 bases, with 0 bases lying between them. Per germline, CDR1 KGHSH and CDR2 LQKENI. Here the CDR3 reads CASSPSTDTQYF. As DNA, the CDR3 is TGTGCCAGCTCACCAAGCACAGATACGCAGTATTTT.

This clone occurred many times. V is TRBV6-5 and J is TRBJ1-2; a possible D gene is TRBD1 (6 bases). This CDR3 comprises 14 residues. Germline CDR1 is MNHEY and CDR2 is SVGAGI. V dropped 7 bases and J dropped 7 bases, with 19 bases sitting between them. The DNA of the CDR3 is TGTGCCAGCACCCAACTACAGGGCCCTACTGGCTACACCTTC. Translation: CASTQLQGPTGYTF.

The chain uses TRBV29-1 and TRBJ2-5; D not resolved. The CDR3 contains 12 residues. Germline-derived CDR1 and CDR2 are SQVTM and ANQGSEA. The V end was cut by 0 bases, the J end by 4 bases, with 6 bases between. This chain's CDR3 is CSVEDGGETQYF. CDR3 in DNA: TGCAGCGTTGAAGATGGTGGAGAGACCCAGTACTTC.

This chain links TRBV19 with TRBJ2-3; D is ambiguous. Germline loops: CDR1 LNHDA, CDR2 SQIVND (reference sequence). V lost 5 bases, J lost 3 bases, and 15 bases lay in between. The CDR3 totals 15 residues. DNA for the CDR3: TGTGCCAGTAGTCCCCGGGCCTCGAAAACAGATACGCAGTATTTT. It encodes CASSPRASKTDTQYF.

This chain joins TRBV7-2 and TRBJ2-7, with D maybe TRBD2 (5 bases). CDR1 and CDR2 from the germline V gene are SGHTA and FQGNSA. CDR3 length: 14 residues. V was cut by 1 base and J by 1 base, with 8 bases left in between. The chain's CDR3 is CASSLERRSYEQYV. The CDR3 nucleotides read TGTGCCAGCAGCTTAGAGCGGAGGTCCTACGAGCAGTACGTC.

V usage is TRBV27 and J usage is TRBJ2-3; TRBD2 aligns across 9 bases. The CDR3 spans 16 residues. V trimming: 0 bases; J trimming: 8 bases; junction bases outside the gene matches: 9. Germline CDR1 reads MNHEY; CDR2 reads SMNVEV (reference sequence). The CDR3 here is CASSLSYQRGASTQYF. CDR3 bases: TGTGCCAGCAGTTTATCGTATCAGCGGGGGGCGAGTACGCAGTATTTT.

The chain has TRBV6-1 and TRBJ2-1; the D gene is possibly TRBD2 (7 bases). CDR1 is MNHNS and CDR2 is SASEGT in the germline V gene. The V end lost 2 bases, the J end lost 9 bases, and 11 bases lay between the germline ends. This CDR3 has 13 residues. CDR3 sequence (DNA): TGTGCCAGCAGTGAAAGGGGGGAGGGTGAGCAGTTCTTC. It translates to CASSERGEGEQFF.

J is TRBJ1-4 and V is TRBV7-2; a weak D match, TRBD1 (5 bases). V lost 1 base, J lost 8 bases, and 14 bases lay in between. In germline, CDR1 is SGHTA, CDR2 FQGNSA. The CDR3 is 15 amino acids. The CDR3 nucleotides read TGTGCCAGCAGCTTAGTTACAGGAAGCTACGAAAAACTGTTTTTT. It specifies CASSLVTGSYEKLFF.

This clone was seen only a few times. CDR3 in DNA: TGTGCCAGCAGTGAAGTAACCCTTAACTATGGCTACACCTTC. This gives the protein CASSEVTLNYGYTF. The chain uses TRBV6-1 and TRBJ1-2; no firm D call. Trimming shortened V by 1 base and J by 1 base, and 7 bases separated the two germline ends. The length of the CDR3 is 14 residues. From germline, CDR1 is MNHNS and CDR2 SASEGT.

The chain employs TRBV7-2 and TRBJ2-5; the D is unclear. The germline CDR1 and CDR2 sequences are SGHTA and FQGNSA. V shed 6 bases and J shed 2 bases, with 16 bases lying between them. The CDR3 runs 15 residues. CDR3 amino acids: CASRHGPHIQETQYF. CDR3 DNA sequence: TGTGCCAGCAGACATGGACCGCATATTCAAGAGACCCAGTACTTC.

This clone has only a few counts. This sequence joins TRBV2 and TRBJ2-7, with 7 bases matching TRBD1. The CDR3 has 12 residues. In germline, CDR1 is SNHLY, CDR2 FYNNEI. The J segment lost 7 bases and the V segment lost 7 bases, leaving 7 bases of the junction unmatched. Written as DNA, the CDR3 is TGTGCCAGCACCTTATGGGACAGAGAGCAGTACTTC. Residues: CASTLWDREQYF.

The J gene is TRBJ1-5, the V gene TRBV5-6; a possible D gene is TRBD1 (5 bases). The CDR3 sequence is 15 residues long. Trimming removed 0 bases at V and 2 bases at J, with 9 bases between. Germline CDR1 is SGHDT and CDR2 is YYEEEE. CDR3 amino acids: CASSLAGGGNQPQHF. The CDR3 nucleotides are TGTGCCAGCAGCTTGGCCGGGGGGGGCAATCAGCCCCAGCATTTT.